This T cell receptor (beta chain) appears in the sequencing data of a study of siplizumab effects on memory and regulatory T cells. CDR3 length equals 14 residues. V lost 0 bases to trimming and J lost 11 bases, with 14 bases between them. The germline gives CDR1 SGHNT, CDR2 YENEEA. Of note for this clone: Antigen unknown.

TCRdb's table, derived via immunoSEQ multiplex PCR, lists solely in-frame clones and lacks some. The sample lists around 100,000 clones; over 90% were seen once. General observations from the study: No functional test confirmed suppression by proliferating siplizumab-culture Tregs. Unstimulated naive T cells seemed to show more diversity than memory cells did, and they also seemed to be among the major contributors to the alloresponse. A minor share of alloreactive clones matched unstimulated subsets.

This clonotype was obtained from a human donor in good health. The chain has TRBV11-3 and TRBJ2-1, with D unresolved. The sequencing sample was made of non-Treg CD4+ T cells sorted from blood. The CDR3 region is CASSLDPTRNQQFF. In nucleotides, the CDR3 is TGTGCCAGCAGCTTAGACCCGACCCGGAATCAGCAGTTCTTC.